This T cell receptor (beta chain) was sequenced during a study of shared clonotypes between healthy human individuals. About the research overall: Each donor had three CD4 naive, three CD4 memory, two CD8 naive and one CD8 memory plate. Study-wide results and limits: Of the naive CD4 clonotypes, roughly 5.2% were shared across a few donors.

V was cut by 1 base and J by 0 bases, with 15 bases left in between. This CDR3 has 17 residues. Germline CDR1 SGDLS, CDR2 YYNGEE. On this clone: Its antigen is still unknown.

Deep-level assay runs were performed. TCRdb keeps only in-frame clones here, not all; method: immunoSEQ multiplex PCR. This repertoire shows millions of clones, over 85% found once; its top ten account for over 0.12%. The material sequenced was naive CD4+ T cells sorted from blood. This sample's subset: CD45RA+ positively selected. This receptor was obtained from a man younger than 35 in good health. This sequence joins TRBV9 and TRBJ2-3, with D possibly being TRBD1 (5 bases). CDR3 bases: TGTGCCAGCAGCGTAATGGGGCCGCCTTCTAGCACAGATACGCAGTATTTT. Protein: CASSVMGPPSSTDTQYF. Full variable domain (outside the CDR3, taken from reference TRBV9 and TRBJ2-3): DSGVTQTPKHLITATGQRVTLRCSPRSGDLSVYWYQQSLDQGLQFLIQYYNGEERAKGNILERFSAQQFPDLHSELNLSSLELGDSALYFCASSVMGPPSSTDTQYFGPGTRLTVL.